Presented here are 28 T cell receptor beta chains from one specimen sequenced in a study of radiation and T cells in renal cell carcinoma. The method was immunoSEQ multiplex PCR; TCRdb's version includes in-frame clones alone and lacks a portion of them. Of about 170,000 clones listed, about 88% are singletons. The time point: blood 4 weeks post-SBRT, at nephrectomy. Treatment meaning: 15 Gy SBRT to primary tumor, nephrectomy 4 weeks later. Sequencing was performed on blood, taken from a patient whose treatment included radiotherapy and nephrectomy. All receptors come from a woman aged 50 to 60 with renal cell carcinoma.

The rearrangement links TRBV7-9 to TRBJ2-5; D gene unclear. Germline V gene lookup returns CDR1 SEHNR and CDR2 FQNEAQ (reference sequence). The V end was cut by 5 bases, the J end by 2 bases, with 9 bases between. The CDR3 length is 13 residues. The CDR3 spells CASSMTRQETQYF. CDR3 bases: TGTGCCAGCAGCATGACCAGGCAAGAGACCCAGTACTTC.

This chain uses TRBV30 with TRBJ1-3, with D possibly TRBD1 on 5 matching bases. The CDR3 contains 15 residues. Per germline, CDR1 GTSNPN and CDR2 SVGIG (reference sequence). V was pared by 2 bases and J by 0 bases, with 11 bases between. CDR3 amino acids: CAWSWGMSSGNTIYF. CDR3 DNA: TGTGCCTGGAGTTGGGGGATGAGCTCTGGAAACACCATATATTTT.

In this sample, this clone turned up a few times. This rearrangement joins TRBV9 to TRBJ2-3; either TRBD1 or TRBD2 may supply D (5 bases each). Deletions cut 0 bases from V and 3 bases from J, with 8 bases between. Germline values: CDR1 SGDLS, CDR2 YYNGEE. CDR3 length: 14 residues. The CDR3 region is CASSVEWGTDTQYF. CDR3 in DNA: TGTGCCAGCAGCGTAGAGTGGGGGACAGATACGCAGTATTTT.

The chain couples TRBV18 to TRBJ1-1; D may be TRBD1 (5 bases). The germline CDR1 and CDR2 sequences are KGHSH and LQKENI. The germline V and J ends were trimmed by 3 bases and 1 base, with 9 bases remaining between them. The CDR3 is made up of 14 amino acids. CDR3 bases: TGTGCCAGCTCACCCGGGGACGGGAACACTGAAGCTTTCTTT. Its protein product is CASSPGDGNTEAFF.

V is TRBV5-1 and J is TRBJ2-7; D call uncertain. Germline V gene sequence: CDR1 SGHRS, CDR2 YFSETQ. V lost 0 bases, J lost 3 bases, and 10 bases lay in between. The CDR3 spans 14 residues. The CDR3 sequence is CASSLGLSDYEQYF. Written as DNA, the CDR3 is TGCGCCAGCAGCTTGGGTCTTTCGGACTACGAGCAGTACTTC.

V is TRBV30 and J is TRBJ2-2; D gene ambiguous. CDR1 is GTSNPN, CDR2 SVGIG, per germline (reference sequence). CDR3 size: 15 residues. V lost 1 base and J lost 5, with 14 bases in between. The CDR3, as DNA: TGTGCCTGGAGTGGTTGGGTAGTAGAAACCGGGGAGCTGTTTTTT. It encodes CAWSGWVVETGELFF.

The J gene is TRBJ2-1, the V gene TRBV11-1; TRBD1 matches 8 bases. This CDR3 is built from 13 residues. V gave up 5 bases and J gave up 12 bases; unmatched junction bases: 9. The germline gives CDR1 SGHAT, CDR2 FQDESV (reference sequence). Here the CDR3 DNA reads TGTGCCAGCAGCCCGAGGACAGGGTACGCGCAGTTCTTC. This codes for CASSPRTGYAQFF.

The CDR3 DNA is TGCGCCAGCAGTGAGTCGGAGCCTCGGGGCTACACCTTC. Protein: CASSESEPRGYTF. The chain recombines TRBV10-2 with TRBJ1-2, with D unclear. This CDR3 is built from 13 residues. Germline V CDR1 and CDR2: WSHSY, SAAADI. The V gene lost 0 bases and the J gene lost 8 bases, with 10 bases spanning the gap.

As to this clone: Other DNA sequences in this specimen translate into the identical CDR3. V usage is TRBV18 and J usage is TRBJ2-3; no clear D gene. CDR1 and CDR2 (germline): KGHSH, LQKENI. This CDR3 has 13 residues. The germline V and J ends were trimmed by 1 base and 2 bases, with 4 bases remaining between them. Written as DNA, the CDR3 is TGTGCCAGCTCACCACGTACCACAGATACGCAGTATTTT. Its protein product is CASSPRTTDTQYF.

V and J are TRBV5-1 and TRBJ2-1; 12 bases fit TRBD2. The trim removed 0 bases at V and 8 bases at J, leaving 3 bases unmatched. This CDR3 comprises 15 residues. The germline V gene encodes CDR1 SGHRS and CDR2 YFSETQ. The CDR3 loop is CASSLGLAGVDEQFF. The CDR3 DNA follows: TGCGCCAGCAGCTTGGGACTAGCGGGGGTGGATGAGCAGTTCTTC. Together with reference TRBV5-1 and TRBJ2-1, the CDR3 gives the full variable domain: KAGVTQTPRYLIKTRGQQVTLSCSPISGHRSVSWYQQTPGQGLQFLFEYFSETQRNKGNFPGRFSGRQFSNSRSEMNVSTLELGDSALYLCASSLGLAGVDEQFFGPGTRLTVL.

Details on this clone: The sample has other DNA sequences that encode this CDR3 too. The gene calls are TRBV7-9 and TRBJ1-1; no clear D. CDR3 size: 13 residues. V lost 3 bases to trimming and J lost 1 base, with 6 bases between them. The germline V gene encodes CDR1 SEHNR and CDR2 FQNEAQ (reference sequence). CDR3 DNA sequence: TGTGCCAGCAGCTTGTCAGGGAACACTGAAGCTTTCTTT. It translates to CASSLSGNTEAFF.

This chain joins TRBV7-9 and TRBJ1-3, with unresolved D. CDR1 and CDR2 (germline): SEHNR, FQNEAQ (reference sequence). The CDR3 has 13 residues. Trimming shortened V by 3 bases and J by 4 bases, and 7 bases separated the two germline ends. CDR3 nucleotides: TGTGCCAGCAGCTTGGGCGGAGGAAACACCATATATTTT. Translating it yields CASSLGGGNTIYF.

CDR3 DNA: TGTGCCAGCAGCTTTACAGGGACGACTGAAGCTTTCTTT. It translates to CASSFTGTTEAFF. The gene calls are TRBV5-4 and TRBJ1-1; D is perhaps TRBD1 (6 bases). Trimming left V 2 bases short and J 5 bases short, with 10 bases between. The CDR3 covers 13 residues. Per germline, CDR1 SGHNT and CDR2 YYREEE (reference sequence).

The chain carries TRBV12-5 and TRBJ2-1; possibly TRBD2 for D (6 bases). Germline lookup yields CDR1 LGHNT and CDR2 FRNRAP. CDR3 length: 16 residues. V was cut by 5 bases and J by 8 bases, with 22 bases left in between. The CDR3 DNA sequence: TGTGCTAGTGGTCACAGTCAAGGGACTCCGTTTGATGAGCAGTTCTTC. It yields the protein CASGHSQGTPFDEQFF.

The chain joins TRBV7-2 to TRBJ1-5; D is unresolved. V gave up 3 bases and J gave up 4 bases, with 4 bases separating them. The CDR3 covers 12 residues. Germline V gives CDR1 SGHTA, CDR2 FQGNSA. CDR3 amino acids: CASSFGNQPQHF. The DNA for the CDR3 is TGTGCCAGCAGCTTCGGTAATCAGCCCCAGCATTTT.

The CDR3 loop reads CSVEGAGTYEQYF. The CDR3 nucleotides read TGCAGCGTTGAGGGTGCAGGAACCTACGAGCAGTACTTC. The chain employs TRBV29-1 and TRBJ2-7; no clear D. V was pared by 3 bases and J by 2 bases, with 11 bases between. Germline CDR1 is SQVTM and CDR2 is ANQGSEA. This CDR3 has 13 amino acids.

CDR3 sequence (DNA): TGTGCCAGCAGCCTACGGGCGGCAACTAATGAAAAACTGTTTTTT. This gives the protein CASSLRAATNEKLFF. The chain joins TRBV7-3 to TRBJ1-4; D gene unclear. Germline CDR1 is SGHTA and CDR2 is FQGTGA. This CDR3 has 15 amino acids. V was cut by 5 bases and J by 0 bases, with 10 bases left in between.

The chain links TRBV2 to TRBJ2-5, with D hard to call. Germline loops: CDR1 SNHLY, CDR2 FYNNEI. CDR3 length equals 14 residues. Trimming took off 5 bases at V and 6 bases at J, with 16 bases between the two ends. The CDR3 region has the DNA TGTGCCAGCAGTCCCGTTCAGTTGGAAAAGACCCAGTACTTC. It yields the protein CASSPVQLEKTQYF.

This clone has only one observation. The V gene is TRBV9, the J gene TRBJ2-3; 10 bases match TRBD2. This CDR3 has 15 residues. The trim removed 3 bases at V and 5 bases at J, leaving 6 bases unmatched. Germline V CDR1 and CDR2: SGDLS, YYNGEE. The CDR3 is CASSGQRGGLDTQYF. Written as DNA, the CDR3 is TGTGCCAGCAGCGGGCAGCGGGGGGGCTTAGATACGCAGTATTTT.

The CDR3 DNA is TGTGCCAGCAGCCAGGGGGGACAGGCACCCCTCCACTTT. As protein: CASSQGGQAPLHF. The gene calls are TRBV7-2 and TRBJ1-6, with TRBD1 matching 8 bases. Germline-derived CDR1 and CDR2 are SGHTA and FQGNSA. The trim removed 5 bases at V and 11 bases at J, leaving 5 bases unmatched. CDR3 length equals 13 residues.

The count of this clone is one. V gene TRBV6-1 combines with J gene TRBJ2-5; D remains ambiguous. This CDR3 has 13 amino acids. Germline CDR1 and CDR2: MNHNS and SASEGT. V gave up 6 bases and J gave up 2 bases, with 10 bases separating them. CDR3 sequence: CASRETGQETQYF. In DNA form, the CDR3 reads TGTGCCAGCAGGGAGACTGGACAAGAGACCCAGTACTTC.

This clone was found a few times. V gene TRBV10-3 combines with J gene TRBJ1-2; maybe TRBD1 (6 bases). Germline CDR1 reads ENHRY; CDR2 reads SYGVKD. The CDR3 runs 13 residues. Trimming took 9 bases from V and 4 from J, leaving 15 bases between them. Here the CDR3 reads CAMATGRGYGYTF. CDR3 coding DNA: TGTGCCATGGCGACAGGCCGTGGCTATGGCTACACCTTC.

The rearrangement links TRBV5-1 to TRBJ1-1; perhaps TRBD1 as D (6 bases). The length of the CDR3 is 13 residues. Per germline, CDR1 SGHRS and CDR2 YFSETQ. With 2 bases removed from V and 4 bases from J, the gap between germline ends came to 9 bases. In DNA form, the CDR3 reads TGCGCCAGCAGCTTAACAGGGCTCACTGAAGCTTTCTTT. Protein product: CASSLTGLTEAFF.

Points on this clone: This sample also contains other DNA sequences that code for the same CDR3. The CDR3 protein is CASSLTSYEQYF. The CDR3 bases are TGTGCCAGCAGCTTGACTAGCTACGAGCAGTACTTC. The V and J genes are TRBV7-9 and TRBJ2-7; maybe TRBD2 (6 bases). V was clipped by 3 bases and J by 3 bases, with 6 bases between them. The CDR3 consists of 12 residues. The germline V gene encodes CDR1 SEHNR and CDR2 FQNEAQ (reference sequence).

This clone was seen only once. V gene TRBV19 combines with J gene TRBJ2-1; TRBD2 agrees at 9 bases. The trim removed 5 bases at V and 9 bases at J, leaving 11 bases unmatched. The V gene's germline CDR1 is LNHDA and CDR2 SQIVND (reference sequence). The CDR3 spans 15 residues. The CDR3 nucleotides are TGTGCCAGTAGTCCCACGAGCGGGGGGAGGGGTGAGCAGTTCTTC. This codes for CASSPTSGGRGEQFF.

The chain has TRBV9 and TRBJ2-5, with a possible D match to TRBD2 (7 bases). There are 16 residues in the CDR3. Trimming stripped 2 bases from V and 4 bases from J, with 18 bases between. In germline, CDR1 is SGDLS, CDR2 YYNGEE. CDR3 in amino acids: CASSVTLRGGLETQYF. The DNA of the CDR3 is TGTGCCAGCAGCGTCACACTTAGGGGGGGCTTAGAGACCCAGTACTTC.

The V gene is TRBV28, the J gene TRBJ1-2, with D perhaps TRBD1 (5 bases). Between the trimmed V and J ends, which lost 6 bases and 0 bases, there was a span of 8 bases. Germline V CDR1 and CDR2: MDHEN, SYDVKM. The CDR3 has 13 amino acids. As DNA, the CDR3 is TGTGCCAGCAGCCCACAGGCTAACTATGGCTACACCTTC. Its protein product is CASSPQANYGYTF.

The chain employs TRBV19 and TRBJ2-2; TRBD1 is a possible D gene (6 bases). CDR1 and CDR2 from the germline V gene are LNHDA and SQIVND (reference sequence). The V and J ends lost 9 bases and 2 bases respectively, with 10 bases between them. The length of the CDR3 is 13 residues. The CDR3 reads CASDRTNTGELFF. CDR3 bases: TGTGCCAGCGACAGGACTAACACCGGGGAGCTGTTTTTT.